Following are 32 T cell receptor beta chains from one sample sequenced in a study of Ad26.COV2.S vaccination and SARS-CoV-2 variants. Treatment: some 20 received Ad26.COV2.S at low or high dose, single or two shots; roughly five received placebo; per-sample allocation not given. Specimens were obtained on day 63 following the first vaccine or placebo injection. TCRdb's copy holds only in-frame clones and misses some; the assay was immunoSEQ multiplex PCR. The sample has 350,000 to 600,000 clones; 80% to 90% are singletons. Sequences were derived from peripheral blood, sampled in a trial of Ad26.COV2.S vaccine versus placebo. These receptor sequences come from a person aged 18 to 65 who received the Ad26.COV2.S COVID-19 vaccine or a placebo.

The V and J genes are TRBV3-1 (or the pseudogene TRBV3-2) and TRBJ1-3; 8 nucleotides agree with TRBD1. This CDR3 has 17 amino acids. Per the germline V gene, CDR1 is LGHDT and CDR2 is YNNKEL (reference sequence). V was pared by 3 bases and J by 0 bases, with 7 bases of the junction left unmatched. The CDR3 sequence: CASSQSPGTGSGNTIYF. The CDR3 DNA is TGTGCCAGCAGCCAGTCCCCGGGGACAGGCTCTGGAAACACCATATATTTT.

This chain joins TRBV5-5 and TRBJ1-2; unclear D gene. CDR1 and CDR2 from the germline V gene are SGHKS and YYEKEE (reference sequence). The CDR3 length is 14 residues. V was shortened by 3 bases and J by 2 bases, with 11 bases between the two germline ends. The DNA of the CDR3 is TGTGCCAGCAGCTGGGAGGTTATCAACTATGGCTACACCTTC. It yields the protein CASSWEVINYGYTF.

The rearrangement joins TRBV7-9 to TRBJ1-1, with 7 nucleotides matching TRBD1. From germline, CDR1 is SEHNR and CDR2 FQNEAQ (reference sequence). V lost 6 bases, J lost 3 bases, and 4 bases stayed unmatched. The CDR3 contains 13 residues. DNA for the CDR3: TGTGCCAGCAGGGGTGACAGGGACACTGAAGCTTTCTTT. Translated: CASRGDRDTEAFF.

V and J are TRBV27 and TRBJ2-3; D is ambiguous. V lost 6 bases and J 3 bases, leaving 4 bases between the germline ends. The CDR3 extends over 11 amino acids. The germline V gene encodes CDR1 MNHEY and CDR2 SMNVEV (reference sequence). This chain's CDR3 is CASRKTDTQYF. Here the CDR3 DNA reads TGTGCCAGCAGGAAAACAGATACGCAGTATTTT.

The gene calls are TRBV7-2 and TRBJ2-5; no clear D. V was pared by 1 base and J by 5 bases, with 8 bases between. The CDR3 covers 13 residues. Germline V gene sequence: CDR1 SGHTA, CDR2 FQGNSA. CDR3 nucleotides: TGTGCCAGCAGCTTAGAATGGTGGGAGACCCAGTACTTC. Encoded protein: CASSLEWWETQYF. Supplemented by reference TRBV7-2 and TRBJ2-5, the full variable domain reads GAGVSQSPSNKVTEKGKDVELRCDPISGHTALYWYRQSLGQGLEFLIYFQGNSAPDKSGLPSDRFSAERTGGSVSTLTIQRTQQEDSAVYLCASSLEWWETQYFGPGTRLLVL.

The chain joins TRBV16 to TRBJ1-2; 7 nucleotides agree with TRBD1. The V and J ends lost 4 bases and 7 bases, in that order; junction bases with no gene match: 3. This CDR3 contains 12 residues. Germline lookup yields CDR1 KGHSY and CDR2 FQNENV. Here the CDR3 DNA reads TGTGCCAGCAGCCCAGGGGGGCCTGGCTACACCTTC. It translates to CASSPGGPGYTF.

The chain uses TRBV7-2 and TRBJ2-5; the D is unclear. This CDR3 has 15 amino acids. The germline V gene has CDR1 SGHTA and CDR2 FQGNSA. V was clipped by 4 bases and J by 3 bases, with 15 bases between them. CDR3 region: CASSSRRTVKETQYF. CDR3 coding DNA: TGTGCCAGCAGCTCCCGTCGGACGGTTAAAGAGACCCAGTACTTC.

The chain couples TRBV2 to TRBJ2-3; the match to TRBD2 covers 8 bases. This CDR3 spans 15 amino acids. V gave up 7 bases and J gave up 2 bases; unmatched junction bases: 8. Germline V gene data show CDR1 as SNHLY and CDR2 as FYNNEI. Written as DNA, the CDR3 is TGTGCCAGCACTAGGTCTAGCGGGTTCACAGATACGCAGTATTTT. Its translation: CASTRSSGFTDTQYF.

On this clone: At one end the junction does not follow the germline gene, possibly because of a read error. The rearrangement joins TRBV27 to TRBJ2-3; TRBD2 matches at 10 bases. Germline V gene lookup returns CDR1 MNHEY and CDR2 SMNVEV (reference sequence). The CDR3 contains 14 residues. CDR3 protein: CVSGRAGGTDTQYF. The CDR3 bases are TGCGTCAGCGGGAGGGCGGGGGGCACAGATACGCAGTATTTT.

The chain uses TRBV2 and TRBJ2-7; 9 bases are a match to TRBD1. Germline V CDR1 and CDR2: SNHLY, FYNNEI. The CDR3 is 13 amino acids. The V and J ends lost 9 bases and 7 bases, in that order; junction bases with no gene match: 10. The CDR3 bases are TGTGCCAGTACCGGGACAGGGCGTGAAGAGCAGTACTTC. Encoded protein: CASTGTGREEQYF.

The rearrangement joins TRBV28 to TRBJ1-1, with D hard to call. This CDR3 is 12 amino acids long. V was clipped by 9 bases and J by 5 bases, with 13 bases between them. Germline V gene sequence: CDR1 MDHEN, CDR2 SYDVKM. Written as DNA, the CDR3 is TGTGCCAGTGGACTGGGTAGGACTGAAGCTTTCTTT. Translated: CASGLGRTEAFF.

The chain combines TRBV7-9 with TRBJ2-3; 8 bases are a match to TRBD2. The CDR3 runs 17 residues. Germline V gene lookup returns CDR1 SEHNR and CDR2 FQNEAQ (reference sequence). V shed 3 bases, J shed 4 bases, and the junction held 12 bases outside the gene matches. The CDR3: CASSFSSGTSLPDTQYF. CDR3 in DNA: TGTGCCAGCAGCTTTAGTTCCGGGACTAGTCTCCCAGATACGCAGTATTTT.

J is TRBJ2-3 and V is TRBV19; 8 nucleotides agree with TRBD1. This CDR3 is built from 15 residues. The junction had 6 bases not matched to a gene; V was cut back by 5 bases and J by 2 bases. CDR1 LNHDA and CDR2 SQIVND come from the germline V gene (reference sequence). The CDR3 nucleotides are TGTGCCAGTAGTGCAGGACAGGGAGTCACAGATACGCAGTATTTT. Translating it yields CASSAGQGVTDTQYF.

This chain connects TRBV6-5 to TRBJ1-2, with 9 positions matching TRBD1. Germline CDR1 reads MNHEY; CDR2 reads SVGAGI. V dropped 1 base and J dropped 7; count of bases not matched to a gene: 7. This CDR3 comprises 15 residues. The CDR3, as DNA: TGTGCCAGCAGTTACTATCAACAGGGGGCAGGTGGCTACACCTTC. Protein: CASSYYQQGAGGYTF.

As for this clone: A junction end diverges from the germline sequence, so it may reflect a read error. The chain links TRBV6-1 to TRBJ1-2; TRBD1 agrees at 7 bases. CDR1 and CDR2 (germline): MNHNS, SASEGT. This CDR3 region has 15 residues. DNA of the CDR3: TGTGCCAGCACTGAAAGGACAGGCGGATCCTATGGCTACACCTTC. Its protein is CASTERTGGSYGYTF.

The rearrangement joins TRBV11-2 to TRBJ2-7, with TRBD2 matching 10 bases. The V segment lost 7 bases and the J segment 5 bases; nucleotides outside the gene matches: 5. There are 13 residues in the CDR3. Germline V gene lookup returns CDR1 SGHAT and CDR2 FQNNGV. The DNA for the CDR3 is TGTGCCAGCAAACTAGCGGGACAGGACGAGCAGTACTTC. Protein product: CASKLAGQDEQYF. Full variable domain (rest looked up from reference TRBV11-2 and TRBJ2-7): EAGVAQSPRYKIIEKRQSVAFWCNPISGHATLYWYQQILGQGPKLLIQFQNNGVVDDSQLPKDRFSAERLKGVDSTLKIQPAKLEDSAVYLCASKLAGQDEQYFGPGTRLTVT.

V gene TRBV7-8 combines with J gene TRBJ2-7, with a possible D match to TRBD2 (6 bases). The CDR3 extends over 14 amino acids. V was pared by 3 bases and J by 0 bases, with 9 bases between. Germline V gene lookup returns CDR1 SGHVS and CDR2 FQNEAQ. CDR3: CASSFRGSSYEQYF. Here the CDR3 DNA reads TGTGCCAGCAGCTTTCGGGGGAGCTCCTACGAGCAGTACTTC.

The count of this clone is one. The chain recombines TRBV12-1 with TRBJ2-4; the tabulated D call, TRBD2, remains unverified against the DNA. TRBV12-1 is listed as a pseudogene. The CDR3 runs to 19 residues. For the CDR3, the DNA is TGTGCCAGCAGCACCTGGACTAGCGGGGGACAACTAGCCAAAAACATTCAGTACTTC. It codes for CASSTWTSGGQLAKNIQYF.

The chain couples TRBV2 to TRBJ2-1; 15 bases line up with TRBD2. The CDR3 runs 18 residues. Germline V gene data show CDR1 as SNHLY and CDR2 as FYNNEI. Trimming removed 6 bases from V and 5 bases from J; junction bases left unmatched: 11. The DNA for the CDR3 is TGTGCCAGCAGCGGCCGGACTAGCGGGAGGGCCGGGAACAATGAGCAGTTCTTC. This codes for CASSGRTSGRAGNNEQFF.

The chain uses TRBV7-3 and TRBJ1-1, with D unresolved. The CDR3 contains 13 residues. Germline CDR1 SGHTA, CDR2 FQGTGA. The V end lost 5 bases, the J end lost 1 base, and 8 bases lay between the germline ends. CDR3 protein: CASSRKGNTEAFF. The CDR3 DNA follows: TGTGCCAGCAGCCGTAAGGGGAACACTGAAGCTTTCTTT.

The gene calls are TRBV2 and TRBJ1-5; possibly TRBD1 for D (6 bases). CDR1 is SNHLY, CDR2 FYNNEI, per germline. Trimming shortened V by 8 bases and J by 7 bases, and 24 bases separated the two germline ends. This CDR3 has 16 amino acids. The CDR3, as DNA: TGTGCCAGCTTGCCCGTGGCGGGGGGCTTCGGACAGCCCCAGCATTTT. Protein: CASLPVAGGFGQPQHF.

Here the CDR3 DNA reads TGTGCCACCAGCAGAGGCGGGGCCGTCTATGGCTACACCTTC. Protein sequence: CATSRGGAVYGYTF. The chain uses TRBV15 and TRBJ1-2; TRBD1 might be the D (5 bases). This CDR3 contains 14 residues. The germline CDR1 and CDR2 sequences are LNHNV and YYDKDF (reference sequence). V lost 1 base, J lost 4 bases, and 10 bases lay in between.

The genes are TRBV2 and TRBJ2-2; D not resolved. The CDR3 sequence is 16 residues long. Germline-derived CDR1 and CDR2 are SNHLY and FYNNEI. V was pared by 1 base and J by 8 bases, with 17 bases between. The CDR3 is CASSEGPSPITGELFF. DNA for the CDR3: TGTGCCAGCAGTGAAGGCCCTTCTCCGATCACGGGGGAGCTGTTTTTT.

CDR3 nucleotides: TGTGCCAGCAGGGGGACAGTTCAAGAGACCCAGTACTTC. Its protein product is CASRGTVQETQYF. This rearrangement joins TRBV7-9 to TRBJ2-5; 7 nucleotides match TRBD1. This CDR3 has 13 residues. Germline CDR1 SEHNR, CDR2 FQNEAQ (reference sequence). V lost 6 bases and J lost 2; bases outside the gene matches: 3.

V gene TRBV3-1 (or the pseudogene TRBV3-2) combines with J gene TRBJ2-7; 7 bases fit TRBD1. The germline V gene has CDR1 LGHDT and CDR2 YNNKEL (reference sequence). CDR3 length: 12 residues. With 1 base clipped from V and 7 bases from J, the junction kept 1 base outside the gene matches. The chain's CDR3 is CASSQADREQYF. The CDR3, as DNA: TGTGCCAGCAGCCAAGCGGACAGGGAGCAGTACTTC.

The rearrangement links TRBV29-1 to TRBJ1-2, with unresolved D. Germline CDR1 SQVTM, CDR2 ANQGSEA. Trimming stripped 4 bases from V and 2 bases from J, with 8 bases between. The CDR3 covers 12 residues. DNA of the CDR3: TGCAGCGTTGGGGCCGGGAACTATGGCTACACCTTC. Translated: CSVGAGNYGYTF.

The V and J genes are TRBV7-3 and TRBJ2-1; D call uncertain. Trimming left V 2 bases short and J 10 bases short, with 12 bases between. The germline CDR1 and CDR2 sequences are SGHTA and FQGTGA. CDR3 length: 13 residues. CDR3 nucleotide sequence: TGTGCCAGCAGCTTAGGCCTGGCGATGGAGCAGTTCTTC. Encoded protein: CASSLGLAMEQFF. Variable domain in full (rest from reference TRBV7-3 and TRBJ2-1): GAGVSQTPSNKVTEKGKYVELRCDPISGHTALYWYRQSLGQGPEFLIYFQGTGAADDSGLPNDRFFAVRPEGSVSTLKIQRTERGDSAVYLCASSLGLAMEQFFGPGTRLTVL.

DNA for the CDR3: TGCGCCAGCAGCTTGGGAAACGGGGGTCCCCAAGAGACCCAGTACTTC. This gives the protein CASSLGNGGPQETQYF. The chain combines TRBV5-1 with TRBJ2-5; possible D gene TRBD2, 6 bases. CDR3 length: 16 residues. Trimming cost V 0 bases and J 1 base, with 13 bases left between them. The germline V gene has CDR1 SGHRS and CDR2 YFSETQ.

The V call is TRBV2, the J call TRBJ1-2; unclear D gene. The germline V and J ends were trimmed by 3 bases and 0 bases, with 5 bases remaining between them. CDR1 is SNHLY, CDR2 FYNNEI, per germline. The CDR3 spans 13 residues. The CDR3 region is CASSDPANYGYTF. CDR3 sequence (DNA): TGTGCCAGCAGTGATCCAGCTAACTATGGCTACACCTTC.

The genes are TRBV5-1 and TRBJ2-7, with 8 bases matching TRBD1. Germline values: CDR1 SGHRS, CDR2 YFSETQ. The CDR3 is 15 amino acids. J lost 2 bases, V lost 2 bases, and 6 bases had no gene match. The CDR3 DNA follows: TGCGCCAGCAGCTTACCCGGGACAGGTGCCTACGAGCAGTACTTC. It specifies CASSLPGTGAYEQYF.

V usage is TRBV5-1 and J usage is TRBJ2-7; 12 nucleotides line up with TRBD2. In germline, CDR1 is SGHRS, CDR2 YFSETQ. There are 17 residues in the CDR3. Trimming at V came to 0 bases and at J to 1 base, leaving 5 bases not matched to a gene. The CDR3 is CASSLALAGGSSYEQYF. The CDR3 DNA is TGCGCCAGCAGCTTGGCTCTAGCGGGAGGGTCTTCCTACGAGCAGTACTTC. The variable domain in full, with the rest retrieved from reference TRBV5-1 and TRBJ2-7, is KAGVTQTPRYLIKTRGQQVTLSCSPISGHRSVSWYQQTPGQGLQFLFEYFSETQRNKGNFPGRFSGRQFSNSRSEMNVSTLELGDSALYLCASSLALAGGSSYEQYFGPGTRLTVT.

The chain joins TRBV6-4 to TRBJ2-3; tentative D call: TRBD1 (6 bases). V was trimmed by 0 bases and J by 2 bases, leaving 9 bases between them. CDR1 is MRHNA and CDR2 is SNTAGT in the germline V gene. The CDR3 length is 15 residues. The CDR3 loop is CASSDSRDNTDTQYF. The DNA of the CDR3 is TGTGCCAGCAGTGACTCGAGGGACAACACAGATACGCAGTATTTT.